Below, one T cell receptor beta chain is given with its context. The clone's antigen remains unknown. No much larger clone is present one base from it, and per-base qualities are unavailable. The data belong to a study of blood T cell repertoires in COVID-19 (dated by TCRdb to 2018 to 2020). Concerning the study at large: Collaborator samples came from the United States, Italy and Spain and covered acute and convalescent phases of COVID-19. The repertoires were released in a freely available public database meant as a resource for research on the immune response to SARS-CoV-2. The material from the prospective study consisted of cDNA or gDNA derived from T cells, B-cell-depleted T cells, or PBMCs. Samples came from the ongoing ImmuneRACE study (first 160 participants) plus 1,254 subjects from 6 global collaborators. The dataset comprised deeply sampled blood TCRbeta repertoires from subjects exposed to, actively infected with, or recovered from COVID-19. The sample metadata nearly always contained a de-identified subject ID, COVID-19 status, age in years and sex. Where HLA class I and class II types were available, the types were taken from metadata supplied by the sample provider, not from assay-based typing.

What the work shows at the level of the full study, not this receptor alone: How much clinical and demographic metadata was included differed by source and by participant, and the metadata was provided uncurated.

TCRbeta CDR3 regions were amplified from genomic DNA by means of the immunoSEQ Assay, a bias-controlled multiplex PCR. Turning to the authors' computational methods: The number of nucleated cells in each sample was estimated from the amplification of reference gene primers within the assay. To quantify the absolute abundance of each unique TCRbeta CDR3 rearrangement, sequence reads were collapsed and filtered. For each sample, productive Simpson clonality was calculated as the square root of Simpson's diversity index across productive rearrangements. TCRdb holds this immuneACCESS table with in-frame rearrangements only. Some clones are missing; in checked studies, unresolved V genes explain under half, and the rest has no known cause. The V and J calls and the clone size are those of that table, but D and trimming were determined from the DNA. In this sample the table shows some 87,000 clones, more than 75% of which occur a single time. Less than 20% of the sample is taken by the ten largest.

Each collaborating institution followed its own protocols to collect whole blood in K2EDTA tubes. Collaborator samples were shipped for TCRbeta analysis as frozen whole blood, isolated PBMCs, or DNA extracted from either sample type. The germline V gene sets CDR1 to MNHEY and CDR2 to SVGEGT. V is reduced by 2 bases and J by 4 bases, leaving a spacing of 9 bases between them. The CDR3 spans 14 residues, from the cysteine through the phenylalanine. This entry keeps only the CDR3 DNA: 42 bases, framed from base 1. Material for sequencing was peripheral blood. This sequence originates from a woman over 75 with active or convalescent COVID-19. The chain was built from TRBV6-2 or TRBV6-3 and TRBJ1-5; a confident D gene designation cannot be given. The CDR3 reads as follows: CASSYNIENQPQHF. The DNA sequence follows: TGTGCCAGCAGTTACAATATAGAAAATCAGCCCCAGCATTTT.